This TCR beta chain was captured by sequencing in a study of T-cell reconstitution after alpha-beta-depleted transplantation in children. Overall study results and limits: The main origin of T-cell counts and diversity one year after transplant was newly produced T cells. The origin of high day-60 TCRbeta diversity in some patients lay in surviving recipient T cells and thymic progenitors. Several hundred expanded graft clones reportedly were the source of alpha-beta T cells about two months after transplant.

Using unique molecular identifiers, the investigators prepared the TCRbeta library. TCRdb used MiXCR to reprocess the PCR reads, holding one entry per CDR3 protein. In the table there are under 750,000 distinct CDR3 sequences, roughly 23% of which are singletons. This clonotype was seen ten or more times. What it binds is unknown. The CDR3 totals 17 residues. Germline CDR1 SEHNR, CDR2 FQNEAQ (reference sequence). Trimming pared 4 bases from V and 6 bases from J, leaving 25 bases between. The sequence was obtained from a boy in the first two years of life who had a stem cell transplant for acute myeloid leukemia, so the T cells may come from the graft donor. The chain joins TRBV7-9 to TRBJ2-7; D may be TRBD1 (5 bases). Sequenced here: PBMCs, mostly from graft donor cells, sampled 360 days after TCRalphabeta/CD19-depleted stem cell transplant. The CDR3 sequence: CASSSSARLTQGPEQYV. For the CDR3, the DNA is TGTGCCAGCAGCTCGAGCGCCCGTCTTACTCAGGGCCCCGAGCAGTACGTC.